The rows below give T cell receptor beta chains drawn from one sample of a study of blood T cells in healthy people across ages. MiXCR, run by TCRdb on the 5' RACE reads, gives a single entry per CDR3 protein. The sample shows about 1.4 million distinct CDR3 sequences, 59% of them seen only once. Sequences were obtained from blood. These receptors all stem from a young man in good health. Both conserved end residues are part of each CDR3. D genes are given only for firm matches. Clone size is shown for a subset of rows, as once, few, many or a class of expanded clone.

- | TRBJ2-7 | TRBV3-1 | TRBD2 | 15 | TGTGCCAGCAGCCAAGGGAACGGGGGGGCCTACGAGCAGTACTTC | CASSQGNGGAYEQYF
- | TRBJ1-1 | TRBV12-5 | - | 14 | TGTGCTAGTGCCGTGGAGGGGGGGAACACTGAAGCTTTCTTT | CASAVEGGNTEAFF
- | TRBJ2-7 | TRBV13 | - | 14 | TGTGCCAGCGCCTCTGCCGGGAACTCCTACGAGCAGTACTTC | CASASAGNSYEQYF
- | TRBJ1-6 | TRBV28 | - | 13 | TGTGCCAGCATTGGGGGTGTCAATTCACCCCTCCACTTT | CASIGGVNSPLHF
- | TRBJ1-2 | TRBV27 | TRBD1 | 13 | TGTGCCAGCAGCTGGGGACAGAGCTATGGCTACACCTTC | CASSWGQSYGYTF
few | TRBJ2-4 | TRBV12-5 | TRBD1 | 15 | TGTGCTAGTGGTTTTAACCTCCGGGACAGCCACATTCAGTACTTC | CASGFNLRDSHIQYF
few | TRBJ1-5 | TRBV7-6 | - | 15 | TGTGCCAGCAGCTTATCCCCAGAAGTGGGACAGCCCCAGCATTTT | CASSLSPEVGQPQHF
few | TRBJ2-3 | TRBV7-2 | - | 17 | TGTGCCAGCAGCTCCAACTCACGGCCGGGCGGCACAGATACGCAGTATTTT | CASSSNSRPGGTDTQYF
- | TRBJ1-1 | TRBV7-8 | - | 15 | TGTGCCAGCAGCTTAGAGACGCAGCTTGACACTGAAGCTTTCTTT | CASSLETQLDTEAFF
- | TRBJ2-5 | TRBV20-1 | TRBD1 | 14 | TGCAGTGCTAGTAGGGACAGGGGGCGGGAGACCCAGTACTTC | CSASRDRGRETQYF
- | TRBJ2-7 | TRBV28 | - | 17 | TGTGCCAGCAGTTTGCGCGTCCCGGGACCCGAAGGATACGAGCAGTACTTC | CASSLRVPGPEGYEQYF
- | TRBJ1-5 | TRBV7-8 | TRBD1 | 16 | TGTGCCAGCAGCTTAGAGGCCAGGGGGTCCCTTCAGCCCCAGCATTTT | CASSLEARGSLQPQHF
few | TRBJ2-1 | TRBV7-2 | - | 17 | TGTGCCAGCAGCGCGAGGCTGGGGGGAACCTCCTACAATGAGCAGTTCTTC | CASSARLGGTSYNEQFF
- | TRBJ2-5 | TRBV3-1 | TRBD1 | 14 | TGTGCCAGCAGGAAGAGAACAGGGGAAGAGACCCAGTACTTC | CASRKRTGEETQYF
- | TRBJ1-6 | TRBV6-2/TRBV6-3 | TRBD1 | 15 | TGTGCCAGCAGACCCCGGGACAGGGACAATTCACCCCTCCACTTT | CASRPRDRDNSPLHF
few | TRBJ2-1 | TRBV29-1 | TRBD2 | 13 | TGCAGCGTTGAAGGGGGGGGGTTTAATGAGCAGTTCTTC | CSVEGGGFNEQFF
- | TRBJ1-5 | TRBV4-1 | - | 15 | TGCGCCAGCAGCCCTTTGGGCCTTAGCAATCAGCCCCAGCATTTT | CASSPLGLSNQPQHF
few | TRBJ2-3 | TRBV29-1 | TRBD2 | 13 | TGCAGCGCCGCGACTAGCGGAGGAGATACGCAGTATTTT | CSAATSGGDTQYF
- | TRBJ2-5 | TRBV3-1 | - | 15 | TGTGCCAGCAGCCAAGATGGGGGCCCCCGGGAGACCCAGTACTTC | CASSQDGGPRETQYF
once | TRBJ2-1 | TRBV7-8 | TRBD2 | 16 | TGTGCCAGCAGCCCCACCGCTAGCGGGGGTTACAATGAGCAGTTCTTC | CASSPTASGGYNEQFF
- | TRBJ1-2 | TRBV6-5 | - | 14 | TGTGCCAGCAACGGGGAGGCGGGAAACTATGGCTACACCTTC | CASNGEAGNYGYTF
- | TRBJ2-1 | TRBV5-1 | TRBD1 | 15 | TGCGCCAGGAACCGGGACAGGAAATTTGGGAATGAGCAGTTCTTC | CARNRDRKFGNEQFF
once | TRBJ1-6 | TRBV27 | - | 17 | TGTGCCAGCAGCGCCTCCGGGGCCTACTCCTATAATTCACCCCTCCACTTT | CASSASGAYSYNSPLHF
- | TRBJ2-5 | TRBV13 | - | 15 | TGTGCCAGCAGCTTAGCGGGAAAGGGAGGTGAGACCCAGTACTTC | CASSLAGKGGETQYF